This T cell receptor beta chain was captured by sequencing in a study of cytomegalovirus exposure and HLA in healthy donors. At the level of the study: There were tens of millions of unique TCRs (from HLA-typed donors) in an early data release.

Broader study findings: The study recorded 160 or so TCR beta chains that were cytomegalovirus-associated.

V lost 1 base to trimming and J lost 4 bases, with 14 bases between them. Germline V gene sequence: CDR1 MGHRA, CDR2 YSYEKL. This CDR3 comprises 16 residues. With respect to this clone: Its target is not known.

PCR amplification relied on 60 Vbeta primers (plus 13 Jbeta primers). Some clones are missing from TCRdb's copy, which holds only in-frame ones; the method was immunoSEQ multiplex PCR. The sample has about 150,000 clones; approximately 63% are singletons. Sequencing was carried out using PBMCs. The TCR was taken from a woman between 55 and 75 years old in good health and CMV-seropositive. This chain uses TRBV4-1 with TRBJ1-5, with a possible D match to TRBD1 (6 bases). For the CDR3, the DNA is TGCGCCAGCAGCCAAGGAGGCAGGGGAAAAAATCAGCCCCAGCATTTT. As protein: CASSQGGRGKNQPQHF.